Listed here is a single TCR beta chain. Its antigen target is currently unknown. No qualities accompany the bases; no much larger clone lies one base away. Blood samples were collected up to 4 times in the first month after transplant and then at least monthly when available. The receptor library was made with the immunoSEQ multiplex PCR assay. High-throughput TCR-beta CDR3 sequencing of genomic DNA from most patients was performed by Adaptive Biotechnologies. In the paper's pipeline: Adaptive's ImmunoSEQ software supplied the TCR sequencing data for 15 to 20 patients, while MiXCR and VDJtools were used to process a few other patients. CDR3 nucleotide sequences shared between donor and recipient were removed because their origin could not be assigned. At least 2-fold expansion over unstimulated cells and a minimum CFSE-low frequency of 0.002% (template counts) or 0.001% (read counts) were required for clones to be classified as alloreactive. Clones were considered mappable if detected in sequenced pre-transplant spleen, lymph node, or MLR CFSE-low populations of the donor or recipient. The cumulative frequency of alloreactive clones was calculated as a percentage of all sequences, weighted by copy number. TCRdb provides this immuneACCESS table in a form limited to in-frame rearrangements. Some clones are lacking; in checked studies, under half of them reflect an unresolved V gene, and why the rest are absent is not known. V and J calls and clone size are given by that table; D and trimming were obtained from the DNA. This sample lists approximately 10,000 clones; around 89% were detected once. The top ten constitute roughly 10% of the sample.

The entry originates in a study of graft-versus-host responses after intestinal transplantation (dated by TCRdb to the early 2020s). About the investigation overall: The transplants that recipients got were multivisceral, liver-intestinal, or isolated intestinal. Every recipient was given anti-thymocyte globulin induction, then maintenance tacrolimus and steroids for 2 to 4 years. After intestinal transplantation, graft-versus-host and host-versus-graft alloreactive T cell clones were followed in the graft, circulation and bone marrow using bulk TCR-beta CDR3 sequencing. To identify alloreactive clones, pre-transplant mixed lymphocyte reaction products were sequenced and then compared with unstimulated pre-transplant donor and recipient T cells. A cohort of approximately 23 intestinal transplant recipients, including one retransplant, was enrolled, and a few patients lacking pretransplant specimens were excluded. A peak of at least 4% donor T cells among recipient peripheral blood mononuclear cells was the definition used for donor T cell macrochimerism. Instead of going to the commercial service, samples from a few later patients were sequenced in-house on an Illumina MiSeq and processed with MiXCR. The study at large found these results: In the allografts of patients with donor T cell macrochimerism, GvH to HvG T cell clonal ratios were high. Early after transplant, peak levels of circulating GvH clones were associated with declines in HvG clones. Conclusions were limited by the relatively low number and heterogeneity of intestinal transplant patients. GvH clones were detected in recipient bone marrow, and some of these GvH clones were observed earlier in ileal mucosa or blood, consistent with an intestinal mucosal origin.

Between the V and J ends, shortened by 5 bases and 3 bases respectively, the junction contains 17 bases. Reading from cysteine to phenylalanine, the CDR3 counts 15 amino acids. The sequence is cut down to CDR3 DNA, 45 bases in frame from base 1. Based on the germline V gene, the CDR1 and CDR2 sequences are SGHTA and FQGNSA. The sequence is built from TRBV7-2 and TRBJ2-7, with the D segment possibly TRBD1 or TRBD2, each aligning over 6 bases. Sequenced material: PBMCs, taken 230 to 250 days after intestinal transplant. The TCR originated in a human patient who received an intestinal transplant, so some T cells may come from the graft donor. The bases are TGTGCCAGCAGCCTCGACAGGTTGGACTACTACGAGCAGTACTTC. It codes for CASSLDRLDYYEQYF.